The 7 T cell receptor beta chains below come from one sample, sequenced in a study of blood T cell repertoires in COVID-19. Clones were read by immunoSEQ multiplex PCR, and TCRdb kept only the in-frame ones, dropping some. The sample includes fewer than 100,000 clones, around nine tenths of them seen just once. Material for sequencing was peripheral blood. The receptor source for this set is a man in his forties or fifties with acute or convalescent COVID-19.

The rearrangement uses TRBV6-5 and TRBJ1-1; D is unresolved. With 9 bases removed from V and 1 base from J, the gap between germline ends came to 6 bases. The CDR3 is 11 residues long. The germline V gene has CDR1 MNHEY and CDR2 SVGAGI. CDR3 sequence: CASQKNTEAFF. CDR3 DNA sequence: TGTGCCAGTCAGAAGAACACTGAAGCTTTCTTT.

The chain is built from TRBV2 and TRBJ1-5; D is perhaps TRBD1 (6 bases). The V gene's germline CDR1 is SNHLY and CDR2 FYNNEI. V was trimmed by 7 bases and J by 2 bases, leaving 15 bases between them. The CDR3 totals 15 residues. The CDR3 DNA sequence: TGTGCCAGCACGGGACAAACCGGGGGCAATCAGCCCCAGCATTTT. Translated: CASTGQTGGNQPQHF.

The chain is built from TRBV28 and TRBJ2-2, with D uncertain. Between the trimmed V and J ends, which lost 5 bases and 9 bases, there was a span of 7 bases. Germline V CDR1 and CDR2: MDHEN, SYDVKM. The CDR3 has 11 residues. DNA of the CDR3: TGTGCCAGCAGTACATCTTGGGAGCTGTTTTTT. Amino acid sequence: CASSTSWELFF.

J is TRBJ1-5 and V is TRBV30, with TRBD1 matching 10 bases. Looked up from germline, CDR1 is GTSNPN and CDR2 is SVGIG (reference sequence). The CDR3 runs 16 residues. V lost 3 bases and J lost 5; bases outside the gene matches: 10. CDR3 in amino acids: CAWSPSPTGGDQPQHF. The CDR3 DNA reads TGTGCCTGGAGCCCCAGCCCGACAGGGGGCGATCAGCCCCAGCATTTT.

The chain combines TRBV12-5 with TRBJ2-1, with D unresolved. V was cut by 6 bases and J by 6 bases, with 15 bases left in between. This CDR3 spans 14 amino acids. The germline CDR1 and CDR2 sequences are LGHNT and FRNRAP. The CDR3 region is CASGPLFTSNEQFF. The CDR3 coding sequence is TGTGCTAGTGGGCCCTTGTTCACCAGCAATGAGCAGTTCTTC.

This rearrangement joins TRBV15 to TRBJ1-5, with 8 bases identical to TRBD1. The J segment lost 5 bases and the V segment lost 8 bases, leaving 5 bases of the junction unmatched. The length of the CDR3 is 13 residues. Germline-derived CDR1 and CDR2 are LNHNV and YYDKDF (reference sequence). CDR3 sequence: CATGGTGYQPQHF. Here the CDR3 DNA reads TGTGCCACCGGAGGGACAGGCTATCAGCCCCAGCATTTT.

The chain employs TRBV7-9 and TRBJ2-5, with 9 bases identical to TRBD2. The CDR3 runs to 15 residues. V was clipped by 3 bases and J by 3 bases; unmatched bases: 5. Per the germline V gene, CDR1 is SEHNR and CDR2 is FQNEAQ (reference sequence). This chain's CDR3 is CASSFALAGKETQYF. As DNA, the CDR3 is TGTGCCAGCAGCTTCGCACTAGCGGGTAAAGAGACCCAGTACTTC.